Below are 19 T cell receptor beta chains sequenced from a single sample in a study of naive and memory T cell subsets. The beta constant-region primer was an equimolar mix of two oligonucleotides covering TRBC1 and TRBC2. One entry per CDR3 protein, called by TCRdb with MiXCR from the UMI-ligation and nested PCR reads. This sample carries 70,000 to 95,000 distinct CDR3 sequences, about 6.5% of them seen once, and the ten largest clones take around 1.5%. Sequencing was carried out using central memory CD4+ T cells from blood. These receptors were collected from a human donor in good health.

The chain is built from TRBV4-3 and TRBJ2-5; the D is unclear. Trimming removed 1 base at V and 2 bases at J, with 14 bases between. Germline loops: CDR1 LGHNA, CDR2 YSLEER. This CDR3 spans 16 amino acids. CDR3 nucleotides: TGCGCCAGCAGCCAAGGAGCCCAAGGGCAGCAAGAGACCCAGTACTTC. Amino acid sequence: CASSQGAQGQQETQYF.

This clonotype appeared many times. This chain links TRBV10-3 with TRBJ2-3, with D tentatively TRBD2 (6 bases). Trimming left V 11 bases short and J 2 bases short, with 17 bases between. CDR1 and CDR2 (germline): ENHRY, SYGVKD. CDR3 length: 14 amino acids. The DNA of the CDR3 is TGTGCCGCGGGGTCAGGCCTTTACACAGATACGCAGTATTTT. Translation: CAAGSGLYTDTQYF.

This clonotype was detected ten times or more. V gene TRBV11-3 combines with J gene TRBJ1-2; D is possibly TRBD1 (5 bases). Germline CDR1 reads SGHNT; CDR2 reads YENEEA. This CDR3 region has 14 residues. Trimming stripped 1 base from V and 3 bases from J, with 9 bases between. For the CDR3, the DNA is TGTGCCAGCAGCTTAGGACAGCTTGACTATGGCTACACCTTC. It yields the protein CASSLGQLDYGYTF.

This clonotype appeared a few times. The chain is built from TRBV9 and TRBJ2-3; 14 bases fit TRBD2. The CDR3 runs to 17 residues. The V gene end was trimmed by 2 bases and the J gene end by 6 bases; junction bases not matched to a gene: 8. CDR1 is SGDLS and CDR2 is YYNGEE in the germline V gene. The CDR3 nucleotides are TGTGCCAGCAGCGTTGCTCGACTAGCGGGGGGGCCCGATACGCAGTATTTT. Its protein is CASSVARLAGGPDTQYF.

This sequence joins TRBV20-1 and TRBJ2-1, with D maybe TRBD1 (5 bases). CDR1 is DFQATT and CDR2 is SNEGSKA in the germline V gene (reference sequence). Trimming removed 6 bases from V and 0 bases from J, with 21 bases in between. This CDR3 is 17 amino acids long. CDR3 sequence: CSAVNRFGGASYNEQFF. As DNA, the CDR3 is TGCAGTGCAGTGAACCGGTTCGGTGGGGCCTCCTACAATGAGCAGTTCTTC.

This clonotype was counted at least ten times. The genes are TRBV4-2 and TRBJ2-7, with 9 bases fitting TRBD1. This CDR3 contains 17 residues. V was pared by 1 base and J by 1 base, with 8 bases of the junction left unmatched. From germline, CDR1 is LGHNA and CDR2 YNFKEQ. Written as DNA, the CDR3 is TGTGCCAGCAGCCAAGGCCCGAAGACAGGGGGGTCCTACGAGCAGTACTTC. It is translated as CASSQGPKTGGSYEQYF.

In nucleotides, the CDR3 is TGCAGTGCTAGCCTCCGGGACGGGGAGTACTTC. Residues: CSASLRDGEYF. The chain links TRBV20-1 to TRBJ2-5; D tentatively fits TRBD1 or TRBD2 (5 bases each). The CDR3 loop spans 11 amino acids. CDR1 is DFQATT and CDR2 is SNEGSKA in the germline V gene (reference sequence). V was pared by 3 bases and J by 12 bases, with 14 bases between.

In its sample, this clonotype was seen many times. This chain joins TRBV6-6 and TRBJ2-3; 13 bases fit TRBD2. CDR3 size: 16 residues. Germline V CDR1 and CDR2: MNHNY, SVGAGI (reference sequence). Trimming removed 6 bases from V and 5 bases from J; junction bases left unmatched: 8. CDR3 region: CASRVWTSGGLDTQYF. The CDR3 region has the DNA TGTGCCAGCAGAGTTTGGACTAGCGGGGGCCTAGATACGCAGTATTTT.

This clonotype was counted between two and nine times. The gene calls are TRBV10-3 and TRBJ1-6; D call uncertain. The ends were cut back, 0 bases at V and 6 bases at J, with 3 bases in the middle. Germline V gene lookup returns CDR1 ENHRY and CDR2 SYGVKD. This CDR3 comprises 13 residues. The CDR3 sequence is CAISESPNSPLHF. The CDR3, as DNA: TGTGCCATCAGTGAGTCGCCTAATTCACCCCTCCACTTT.

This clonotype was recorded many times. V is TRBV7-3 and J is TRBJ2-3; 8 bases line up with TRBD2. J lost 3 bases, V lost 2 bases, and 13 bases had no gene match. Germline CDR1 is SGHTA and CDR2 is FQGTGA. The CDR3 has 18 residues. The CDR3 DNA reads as TGTGCCAGCAGCTTAGGTCCAGCGGGAGTGGGTGTGACAGATACGCAGTATTTT. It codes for CASSLGPAGVGVTDTQYF.

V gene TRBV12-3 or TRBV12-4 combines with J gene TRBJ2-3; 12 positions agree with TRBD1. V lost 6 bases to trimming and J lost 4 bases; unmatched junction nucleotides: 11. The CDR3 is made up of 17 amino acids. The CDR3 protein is CASRAGTGGVGADTQYF. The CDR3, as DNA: TGTGCCAGCAGGGCCGGGACAGGGGGCGTCGGTGCAGATACGCAGTATTTT.

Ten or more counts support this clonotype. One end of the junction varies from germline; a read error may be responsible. CDR3 region: CASTEQGYGYEQYF. Here the CDR3 DNA reads TGTGCCAGCACTGAACAGGGATACGGCTACGAGCAGTACTTC. This chain links TRBV2 with TRBJ2-7; D is perhaps TRBD1 (6 bases). The CDR3 runs 14 residues. Germline values: CDR1 SNHLY, CDR2 FYNNEI.

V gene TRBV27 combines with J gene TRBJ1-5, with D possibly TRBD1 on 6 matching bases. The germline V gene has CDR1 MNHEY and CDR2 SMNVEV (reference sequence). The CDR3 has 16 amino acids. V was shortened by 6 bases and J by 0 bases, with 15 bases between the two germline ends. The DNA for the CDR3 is TGTGCCAGCAGGGCCCGGGGGGGCTTTAGCAATCAGCCCCAGCATTTT. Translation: CASRARGGFSNQPQHF.

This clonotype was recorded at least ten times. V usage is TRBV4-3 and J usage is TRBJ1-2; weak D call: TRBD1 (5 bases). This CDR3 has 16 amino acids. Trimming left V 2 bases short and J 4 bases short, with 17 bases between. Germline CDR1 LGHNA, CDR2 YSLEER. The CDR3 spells CASSQQLTVSSYGYTF. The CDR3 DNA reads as TGCGCCAGCAGCCAACAACTGACAGTGTCGAGCTATGGCTACACCTTC.

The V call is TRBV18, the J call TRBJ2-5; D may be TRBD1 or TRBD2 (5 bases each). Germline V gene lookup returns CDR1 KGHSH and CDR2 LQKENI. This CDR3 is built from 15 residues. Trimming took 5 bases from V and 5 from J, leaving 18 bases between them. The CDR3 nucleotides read TGTGCCAGCTCAGTCGGGACGTCCCCCGGGGAGACCCAGTACTTC. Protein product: CASSVGTSPGETQYF.

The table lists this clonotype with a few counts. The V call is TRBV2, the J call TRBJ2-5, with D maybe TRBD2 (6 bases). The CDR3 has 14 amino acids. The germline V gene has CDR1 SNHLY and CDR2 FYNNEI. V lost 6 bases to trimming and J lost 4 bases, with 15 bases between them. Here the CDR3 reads CASSQTGVRETQYF. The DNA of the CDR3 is TGTGCCAGCAGCCAGACGGGGGTCCGAGAGACCCAGTACTTC.

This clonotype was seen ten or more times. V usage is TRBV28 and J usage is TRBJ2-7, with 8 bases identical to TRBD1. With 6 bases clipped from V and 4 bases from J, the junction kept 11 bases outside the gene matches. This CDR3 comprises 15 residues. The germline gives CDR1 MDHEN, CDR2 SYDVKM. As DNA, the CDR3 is TGTGCCAGCAGCTTGGACAGGGTGATTTTTTACGAGCAGTACTTC. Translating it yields CASSLDRVIFYEQYF. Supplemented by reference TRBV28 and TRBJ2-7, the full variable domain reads DVKVTQSSRYLVKRTGEKVFLECVQDMDHENMFWYRQDPGLGLRLIYFSYDVKMKEKGDIPEGYSVSREKKERFSLILESASTNQTSMYLCASSLDRVIFYEQYFGPGTRLTVT.

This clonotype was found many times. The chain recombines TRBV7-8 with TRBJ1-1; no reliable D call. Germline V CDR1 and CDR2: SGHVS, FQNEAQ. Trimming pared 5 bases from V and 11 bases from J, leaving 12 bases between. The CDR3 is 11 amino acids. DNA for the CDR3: TGTGCCAGCAGCCTGCTCTCTAACGCTTTCTTT. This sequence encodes CASSLLSNAFF.

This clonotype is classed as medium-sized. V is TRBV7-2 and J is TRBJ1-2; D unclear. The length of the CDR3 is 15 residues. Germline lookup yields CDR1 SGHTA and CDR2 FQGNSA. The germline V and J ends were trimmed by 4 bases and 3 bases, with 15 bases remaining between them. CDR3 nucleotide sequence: TGTGCCAGCAGCTCCCCTCAGGCGTTCGACTATGGCTACACCTTC. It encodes CASSSPQAFDYGYTF.